Following are 20 T cell receptor beta chains from one sample sequenced in a study of blood T cell repertoires in COVID-19. TCRdb's table, derived via immunoSEQ multiplex PCR, lists solely in-frame clones and lacks some. The data contain fewer than 300,000 clones, approximately 85% of them singletons. Sequences were obtained from peripheral blood. These receptors were obtained from a human donor in a cohort sampled during active COVID-19.

The chain joins TRBV7-9 to TRBJ2-5, with a possible D match to TRBD2 (6 bases). The germline CDR1 and CDR2 sequences are SEHNR and FQNEAQ (reference sequence). The CDR3 totals 13 residues. V was trimmed by 4 bases and J by 4 bases, leaving 10 bases between them. CDR3 sequence reads: CASSSRGVETQYF. CDR3 in DNA: TGTGCCAGCAGCTCCCGCGGGGTAGAGACCCAGTACTTC.

The chain carries TRBV7-9 and TRBJ2-7, with 8 bases aligning to TRBD2. Looked up from germline, CDR1 is SEHNR and CDR2 is FQNEAQ (reference sequence). The CDR3 loop spans 15 amino acids. V shed 5 bases and J 5 bases; nucleotides not matched to a gene: 11. The CDR3 protein is CASSPGGPGIHEQYF. CDR3 in DNA: TGTGCCAGCAGCCCGGGAGGGCCTGGGATCCACGAGCAGTACTTC.

The chain has TRBV27 and TRBJ2-7; 7 bases match TRBD1. CDR1 is MNHEY and CDR2 is SMNVEV in the germline V gene (reference sequence). With V trimmed by 5 bases and J by 2 bases, 6 bases remained unmatched. This CDR3 comprises 14 residues. This chain's CDR3 is CASSMGQPTYEQYF. The CDR3, as DNA: TGTGCCAGCAGTATGGGACAGCCAACCTACGAGCAGTACTTC.

This clone was seen many times. The rearrangement joins TRBV6-5 to TRBJ2-3; the D gene is possibly TRBD1 (5 bases). Trimming removed 2 bases at V and 9 bases at J, with 9 bases between. In germline, CDR1 is MNHEY, CDR2 SVGAGI. CDR3 length equals 12 residues. The CDR3 DNA sequence: TGTGCCAGCAGTTACCAGGGCAGGACGCAGTATTTT. It specifies CASSYQGRTQYF.

The V gene is TRBV6-6, the J gene TRBJ2-1, with 8 bases aligning to TRBD2. The germline CDR1 and CDR2 sequences are MNHNY and SVGAGI (reference sequence). The V gene end was trimmed by 0 bases and the J gene end by 16 bases; junction bases not matched to a gene: 11. The CDR3 contains 14 residues. The CDR3 here is CASSYSHGAGVLFF. For the CDR3, the DNA is TGTGCCAGCAGTTACTCCCATGGAGCGGGAGTACTTTTCTTC.

The rearrangement links TRBV30 to TRBJ2-7; D is unresolved. CDR3 length: 12 amino acids. CDR1 is GTSNPN, CDR2 SVGIG, per germline (reference sequence). Trimming removed 0 bases at V and 5 bases at J, with 8 bases between. In nucleotides, the CDR3 is TGTGCCTGGAGTGTACAACCGAACGAGCAGTACTTC. Its protein is CAWSVQPNEQYF.

This rearrangement joins TRBV3-1 (or the pseudogene TRBV3-2) to TRBJ2-2; D gene uncertain. Germline V lookup: CDR1 LGHDT, CDR2 YNNKEL (reference sequence). This CDR3 comprises 13 residues. Deletions cut 3 bases from V and 6 bases from J, with 8 bases between. The CDR3 loop is CASSQAAPGELFF. The CDR3 DNA follows: TGTGCCAGCAGCCAGGCTGCCCCCGGGGAGCTGTTTTTT.

The chain carries TRBV10-3 and TRBJ1-1, with a possible D match to TRBD1 (5 bases). V lost 4 bases and J lost 1, with 19 bases in between. From germline, CDR1 is ENHRY and CDR2 SYGVKD. This CDR3 is built from 17 residues. CDR3 nucleotides: TGTGCCATCAGTGGGCTTCGGGGGACCTCCGAGAACACTGAAGCTTTCTTT. Protein product: CAISGLRGTSENTEAFF.

The chain joins TRBV9 to TRBJ1-4, with TRBD1 as a possible D gene (6 bases). V shed 3 bases and J shed 4 bases, with 10 bases lying between them. Germline lookup yields CDR1 SGDLS and CDR2 YYNGEE. The CDR3 has 14 residues. The CDR3 DNA reads as TGTGCCAGCAGCGAGGACAGATATAATGAAAAACTGTTTTTT. As protein: CASSEDRYNEKLFF.

The rearrangement links TRBV9 to TRBJ2-1; 8 bases align to TRBD1. Germline V gives CDR1 SGDLS, CDR2 YYNGEE. J was trimmed by 4 bases and V by 4 bases; bases with no gene match: 7. This CDR3 comprises 15 residues. This chain's CDR3 is CASSTGTGNYNEQFF. CDR3 nucleotide sequence: TGTGCCAGCAGCACTGGGACAGGCAATTACAATGAGCAGTTCTTC.

V and J are TRBV5-1 and TRBJ2-1; 9 bases are a match to TRBD1. The CDR3 extends over 15 amino acids. V was pared by 4 bases and J by 7 bases, with 9 bases of the junction left unmatched. CDR1 and CDR2 from the germline V gene are SGHRS and YFSETQ. The CDR3 coding sequence is TGCGCCAGCAGCGTGGACAGGGGTGTAAATAATGAGCAGTTCTTC. It translates to CASSVDRGVNNEQFF.

This clone showed up just once. The rearrangement joins TRBV6-6 to TRBJ2-5; TRBD1 is a possible D gene (6 bases). CDR1 and CDR2 from the germline V gene are MNHNY and SVGAGI (reference sequence). V shed 9 bases and J shed 2 bases, with 13 bases lying between them. CDR3 length equals 13 residues. The CDR3 coding sequence is TGTGCCAGTACAGGGCGTCCTCAAGAGACCCAGTACTTC. The encoded protein is CASTGRPQETQYF.

The chain recombines TRBV10-2 with TRBJ1-1; unclear D gene. Germline V gives CDR1 WSHSY, CDR2 SAAADI. Trimming pared 5 bases from V and 5 bases from J, leaving 6 bases between. This CDR3 has 11 amino acids. CDR3 protein: CASSSRTEAFF. For the CDR3, the DNA is TGCGCCAGCAGTTCTAGAACTGAAGCTTTCTTT.

The chain links TRBV28 to TRBJ2-1, with 10 bases aligning to TRBD2. V trimming: 7 bases; J trimming: 5 bases; junction bases outside the gene matches: 8. The germline gives CDR1 MDHEN, CDR2 SYDVKM. This CDR3 has 15 amino acids. DNA of the CDR3: TGTGCCAGCACCTTTAGCGGGAGGCGGAACAATGAGCAGTTCTTC. Translation: CASTFSGRRNNEQFF. The full variable domain, its missing parts supplied by reference TRBV28 and TRBJ2-1, is DVKVTQSSRYLVKRTGEKVFLECVQDMDHENMFWYRQDPGLGLRLIYFSYDVKMKEKGDIPEGYSVSREKKERFSLILESASTNQTSMYLCASTFSGRRNNEQFFGPGTRLTVL.

V and J are TRBV11-1 and TRBJ2-2, with 8 bases lining up with TRBD2. CDR1 is SGHAT, CDR2 FQDESV, per germline (reference sequence). Unmatched junction bases numbered 6, after V lost 5 bases and J lost 1 base. The CDR3 spans 16 residues. CDR3 protein: CASSPLGLGNTGELFF. CDR3 coding DNA: TGTGCCAGCAGCCCATTGGGACTAGGGAACACCGGGGAGCTGTTTTTT.

The chain combines TRBV12-3 or TRBV12-4 with TRBJ2-2; 8 nucleotides align to TRBD1. The trim removed 8 bases at V and 8 bases at J, leaving 4 bases unmatched. CDR3 length equals 12 residues. CDR3 DNA sequence: TGTGCCAGCCTACAGGGGGTTGGGGAGCTGTTTTTT. Translated, it gives CASLQGVGELFF.

This clone was recorded only once. The chain combines TRBV5-1 with TRBJ1-3, with a weak D call TRBD1 (5 bases). The CDR3 length is 14 residues. V lost 0 bases and J 7 bases, leaving 11 bases between the germline ends. Germline CDR1 and CDR2: SGHRS and YFSETQ. CDR3 sequence (DNA): TGCGCCAGCAGCTTGGAAGGGGCCTGGAACACCATATATTTT. Translated: CASSLEGAWNTIYF. The full variable domain, in which reference TRBV5-1 and TRBJ1-3 provide the parts outside the CDR3, is KAGVTQTPRYLIKTRGQQVTLSCSPISGHRSVSWYQQTPGQGLQFLFEYFSETQRNKGNFPGRFSGRQFSNSRSEMNVSTLELGDSALYLCASSLEGAWNTIYFGEGSWLTVV.

This chain joins TRBV30 and TRBJ2-5, with D uncertain. Germline CDR1 and CDR2: GTSNPN and SVGIG (reference sequence). Trimming took off 3 bases at V and 1 base at J, with 12 bases between the two ends. The CDR3 is made up of 14 amino acids. The DNA of the CDR3 is TGTGCCTGGAGCGATACTACCATCCAAGAGACCCAGTACTTC. Its translation is CAWSDTTIQETQYF.

The chain uses TRBV6-5 and TRBJ1-5; possibly TRBD1 for D (6 bases). The germline V gene has CDR1 MNHEY and CDR2 SVGAGI. The CDR3 totals 15 residues. V lost 5 bases, J lost 4 bases, and 15 bases lay in between. DNA for the CDR3: TGTGCCAGCAGTACGGAGACAGGCCCAAATCAGCCCCAGCATTTT. Amino acids: CASSTETGPNQPQHF.

The rearrangement uses TRBV19 and TRBJ2-5; 9 nucleotides line up with TRBD1. The J segment lost 5 bases and the V segment lost 5 bases, leaving 6 bases of the junction unmatched. The CDR3 runs 14 residues. CDR1 is LNHDA and CDR2 is SQIVND in the germline V gene (reference sequence). Here the CDR3 DNA reads TGTGCCAGTAGTGGGACAGGGCCGGGGGAGACCCAGTACTTC. It encodes CASSGTGPGETQYF.